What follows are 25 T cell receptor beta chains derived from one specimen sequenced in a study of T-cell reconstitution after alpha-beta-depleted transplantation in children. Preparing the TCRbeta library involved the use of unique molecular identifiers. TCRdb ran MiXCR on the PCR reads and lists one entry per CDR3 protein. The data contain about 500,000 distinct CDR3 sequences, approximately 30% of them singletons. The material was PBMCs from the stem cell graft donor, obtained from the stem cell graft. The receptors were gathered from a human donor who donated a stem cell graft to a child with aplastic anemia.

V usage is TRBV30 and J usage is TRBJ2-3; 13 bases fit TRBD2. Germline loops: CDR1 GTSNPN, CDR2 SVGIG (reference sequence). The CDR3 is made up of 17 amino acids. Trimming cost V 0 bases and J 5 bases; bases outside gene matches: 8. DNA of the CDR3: TGTGCCTGGAGTGTACGCCGGACTAGCGGGAGTGAAGATACGCAGTATTTT. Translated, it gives CAWSVRRTSGSEDTQYF.

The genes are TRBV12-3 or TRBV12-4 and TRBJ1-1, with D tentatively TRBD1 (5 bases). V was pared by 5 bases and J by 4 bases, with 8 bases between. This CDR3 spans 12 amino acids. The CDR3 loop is CASSKGITEAFF. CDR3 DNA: TGTGCCAGCAGTAAGGGGATCACTGAAGCTTTCTTT.

CDR3 sequence (DNA): TGTGCCAACGAAAGGCGGGGGGGACTATACAATGAGCAGTTCTTC. Translating gives CANERRGGLYNEQFF. V is TRBV2 and J is TRBJ2-1; 9 positions match TRBD2. Trimming at V came to 10 bases and at J to 4 bases, leaving 11 bases not matched to a gene. The germline gives CDR1 SNHLY, CDR2 FYNNEI. The CDR3 spans 15 residues.

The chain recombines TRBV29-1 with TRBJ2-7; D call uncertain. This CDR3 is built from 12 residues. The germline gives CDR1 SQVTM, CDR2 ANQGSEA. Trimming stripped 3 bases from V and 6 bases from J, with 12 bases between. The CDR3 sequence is CSVEAAPGEQYF. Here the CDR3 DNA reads TGCAGCGTTGAGGCAGCGCCAGGCGAGCAGTACTTC.

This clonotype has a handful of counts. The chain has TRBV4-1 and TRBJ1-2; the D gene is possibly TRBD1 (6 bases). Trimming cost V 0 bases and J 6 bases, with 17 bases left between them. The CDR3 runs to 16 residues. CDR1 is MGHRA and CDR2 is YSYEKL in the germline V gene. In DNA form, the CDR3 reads TGCGCCAGCAGCCAAGATATAGGACAGACGGGGCATGGCTACACCTTC. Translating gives CASSQDIGQTGHGYTF.

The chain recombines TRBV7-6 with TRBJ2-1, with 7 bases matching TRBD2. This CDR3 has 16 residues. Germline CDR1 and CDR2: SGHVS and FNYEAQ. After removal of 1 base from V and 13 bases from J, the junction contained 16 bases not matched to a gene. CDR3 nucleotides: TGTGCCAGCAGCTTAGTATCTGGCGGGAGAGGTGCTGACCAGTTCTTC. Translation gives CASSLVSGGRGADQFF.

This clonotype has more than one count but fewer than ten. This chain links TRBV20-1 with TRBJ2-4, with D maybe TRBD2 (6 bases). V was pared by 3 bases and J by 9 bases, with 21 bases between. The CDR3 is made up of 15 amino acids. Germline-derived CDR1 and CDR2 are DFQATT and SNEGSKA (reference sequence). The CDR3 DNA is TGCAGTGCTAGGGCGTCGGGAACATACGGGAGCATTCAGTACTTC. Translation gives CSARASGTYGSIQYF.

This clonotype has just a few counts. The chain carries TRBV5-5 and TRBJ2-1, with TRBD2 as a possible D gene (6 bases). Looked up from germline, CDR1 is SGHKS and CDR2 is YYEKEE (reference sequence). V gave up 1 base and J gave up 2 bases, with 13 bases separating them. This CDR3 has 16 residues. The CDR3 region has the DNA TGTGCCAGCAGCTTGCCAGGGACTGCCACCTACAATGAGCAGTTCTTC. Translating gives CASSLPGTATYNEQFF.

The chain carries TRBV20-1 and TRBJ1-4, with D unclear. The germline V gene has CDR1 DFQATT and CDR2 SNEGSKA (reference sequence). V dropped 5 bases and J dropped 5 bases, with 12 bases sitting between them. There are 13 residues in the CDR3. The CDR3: CSAAPGKNEKLFF. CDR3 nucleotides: TGCAGTGCTGCCCCGGGGAAGAATGAAAAACTGTTTTTT.

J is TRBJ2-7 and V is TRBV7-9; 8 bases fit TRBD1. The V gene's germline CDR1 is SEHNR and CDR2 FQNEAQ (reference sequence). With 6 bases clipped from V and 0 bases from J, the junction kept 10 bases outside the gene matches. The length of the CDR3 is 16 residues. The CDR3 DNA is TGTGCCAGCAGTCCTGACAGGGGCGAGAGCTCCTACGAGCAGTACGTC. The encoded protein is CASSPDRGESSYEQYV.

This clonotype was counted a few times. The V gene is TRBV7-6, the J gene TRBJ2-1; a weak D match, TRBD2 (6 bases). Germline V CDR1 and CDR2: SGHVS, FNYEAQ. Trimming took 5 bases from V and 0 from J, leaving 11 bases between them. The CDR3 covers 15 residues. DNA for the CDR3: TGTGCCAGCAGCCCCACGGGGGTCTCCTACAATGAGCAGTTCTTC. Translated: CASSPTGVSYNEQFF.

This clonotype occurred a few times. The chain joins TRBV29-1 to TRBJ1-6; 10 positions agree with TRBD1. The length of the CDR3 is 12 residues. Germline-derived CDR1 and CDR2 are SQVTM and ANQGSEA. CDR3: CSVGTGDSPLHF. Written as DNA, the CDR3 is TGCAGTGTCGGGACAGGGGATTCACCCCTCCACTTT. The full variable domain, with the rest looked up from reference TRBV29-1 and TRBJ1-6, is SAVISQKPSRDICQRGTSLTIQCQVDSQVTMMFWYRQQPGQSLTLIATANQGSEATYESGFVIDKFPISRPNLTFSTLTVSNMSPEDSSIYLCSVGTGDSPLHFGNGTRLTVT.

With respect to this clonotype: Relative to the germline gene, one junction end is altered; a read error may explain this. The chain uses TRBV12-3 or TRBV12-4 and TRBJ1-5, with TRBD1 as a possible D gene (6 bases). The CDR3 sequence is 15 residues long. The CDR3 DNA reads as TGTGCCAGCATTAAAGGGGGTGTGTGGAATCAGCCCCGGCATTTT. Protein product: CASIKGGVWNQPRHF.

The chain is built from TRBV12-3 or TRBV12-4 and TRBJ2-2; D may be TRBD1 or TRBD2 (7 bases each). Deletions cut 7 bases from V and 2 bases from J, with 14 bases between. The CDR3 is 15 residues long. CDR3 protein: CASTGGTANTGELFF. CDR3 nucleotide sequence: TGTGCCAGCACCGGGGGGACAGCCAACACCGGGGAGCTGTTTTTT.

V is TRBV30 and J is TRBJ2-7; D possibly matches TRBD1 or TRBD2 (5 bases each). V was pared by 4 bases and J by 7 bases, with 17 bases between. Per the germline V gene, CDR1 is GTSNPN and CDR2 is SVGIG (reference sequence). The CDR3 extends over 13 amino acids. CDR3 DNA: TGTGCCTGGATGAGGGGACCATTCGGGGAGCAGTACTTC. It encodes CAWMRGPFGEQYF.

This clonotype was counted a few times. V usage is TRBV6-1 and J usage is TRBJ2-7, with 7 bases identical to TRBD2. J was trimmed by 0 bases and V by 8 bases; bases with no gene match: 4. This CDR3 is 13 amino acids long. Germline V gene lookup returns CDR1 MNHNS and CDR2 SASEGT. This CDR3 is CASGEGSSYEQYV. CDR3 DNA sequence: TGTGCCAGCGGGGAGGGAAGCTCCTACGAGCAGTACGTC.

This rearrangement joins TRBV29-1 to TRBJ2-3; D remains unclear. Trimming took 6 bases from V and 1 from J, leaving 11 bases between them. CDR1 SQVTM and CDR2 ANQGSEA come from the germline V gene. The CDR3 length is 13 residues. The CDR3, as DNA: TGCAGCGTAGGTGAGGTCCGCACAGATACGCAGTATTTT. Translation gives CSVGEVRTDTQYF.

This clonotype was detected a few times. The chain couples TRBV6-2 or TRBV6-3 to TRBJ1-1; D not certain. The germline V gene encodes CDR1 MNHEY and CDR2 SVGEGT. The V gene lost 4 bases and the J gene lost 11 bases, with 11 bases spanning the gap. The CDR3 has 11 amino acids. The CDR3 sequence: CASSSLFEAFF. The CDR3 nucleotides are TGTGCCAGCAGTTCTCTTTTCGAGGCTTTCTTT.

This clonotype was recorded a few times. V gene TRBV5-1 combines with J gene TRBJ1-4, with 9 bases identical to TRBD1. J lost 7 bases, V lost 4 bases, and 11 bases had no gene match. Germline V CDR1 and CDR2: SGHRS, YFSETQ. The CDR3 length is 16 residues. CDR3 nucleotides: TGCGCCAGCAGCGGAACCCCGGGACAGGGAAGTGAAAAACTGTTTTTT. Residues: CASSGTPGQGSEKLFF.

CDR3 bases: TGTGCCAGCAGCCCCTCGGGAGGGGGGTCTTACAATGAGCAGTTCTTC. It codes for CASSPSGGGSYNEQFF. The genes are TRBV7-6 and TRBJ2-1; 8 nucleotides agree with TRBD2. The CDR3 is 16 amino acids. The ends lost 5 bases at V and 4 bases at J; junction bases unmatched: 10. CDR1 and CDR2 from the germline V gene are SGHVS and FNYEAQ.

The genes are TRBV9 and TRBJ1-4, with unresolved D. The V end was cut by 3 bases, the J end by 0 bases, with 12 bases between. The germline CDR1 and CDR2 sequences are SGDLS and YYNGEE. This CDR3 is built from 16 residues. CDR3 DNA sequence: TGTGCCAGCAGCGACAGATCCACCTCAACTAATGAAAAACTGTTTTTT. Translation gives CASSDRSTSTNEKLFF. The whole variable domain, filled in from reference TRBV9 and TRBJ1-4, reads DSGVTQTPKHLITATGQRVTLRCSPRSGDLSVYWYQQSLDQGLQFLIQYYNGEERAKGNILERFSAQQFPDLHSELNLSSLELGDSALYFCASSDRSTSTNEKLFFGSGTQLSVL.

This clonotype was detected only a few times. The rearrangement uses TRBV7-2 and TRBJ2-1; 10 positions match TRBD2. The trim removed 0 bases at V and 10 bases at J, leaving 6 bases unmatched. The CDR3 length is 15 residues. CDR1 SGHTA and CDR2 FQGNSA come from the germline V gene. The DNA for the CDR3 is TGTGCCAGCAGCTTAGCGGCTAGCGGGGGTCTGGAGCAGTTCTTC. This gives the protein CASSLAASGGLEQFF.

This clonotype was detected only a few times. The DNA for the CDR3 is TGCGCCAGCAGCCAGGGGGGCCAGGGTTACTATGGCTACACCTTC. It codes for CASSQGGQGYYGYTF. The V gene is TRBV4-3, the J gene TRBJ1-2; D might be TRBD1 (6 bases). V lost 3 bases, J lost 3 bases, and 14 bases lay in between. Per germline, CDR1 LGHNA and CDR2 YSLEER. The CDR3 length is 15 residues.

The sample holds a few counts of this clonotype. CDR3 sequence: CASGPGLLNTGELFF. DNA for the CDR3: TGCGCCAGCGGTCCGGGACTCCTGAACACCGGGGAGCTGTTTTTT. This chain joins TRBV5-1 and TRBJ2-2, with a tentative D call TRBD2 (6 bases). Germline CDR1 and CDR2: SGHRS and YFSETQ. CDR3 size: 15 residues. V was trimmed by 7 bases and J by 1 base, leaving 14 bases between them.

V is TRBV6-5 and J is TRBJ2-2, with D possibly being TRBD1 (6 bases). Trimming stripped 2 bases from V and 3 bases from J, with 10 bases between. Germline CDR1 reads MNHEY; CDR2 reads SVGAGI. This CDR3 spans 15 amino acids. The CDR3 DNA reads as TGTGCCAGCAGTTACAGGGACACTTACACCGGGGAGCTGTTTTTT. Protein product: CASSYRDTYTGELFF.